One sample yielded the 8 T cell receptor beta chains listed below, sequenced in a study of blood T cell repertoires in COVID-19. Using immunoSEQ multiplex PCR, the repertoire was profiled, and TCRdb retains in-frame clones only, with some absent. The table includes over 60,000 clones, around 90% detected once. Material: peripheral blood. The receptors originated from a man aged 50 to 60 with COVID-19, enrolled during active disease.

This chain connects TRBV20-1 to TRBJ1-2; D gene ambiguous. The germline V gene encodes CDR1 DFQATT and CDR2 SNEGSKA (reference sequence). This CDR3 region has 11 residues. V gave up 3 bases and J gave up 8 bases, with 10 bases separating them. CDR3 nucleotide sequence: TGCAGTGCTAGGGTAGTATGGGGCTACACCTTC. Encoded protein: CSARVVWGYTF.

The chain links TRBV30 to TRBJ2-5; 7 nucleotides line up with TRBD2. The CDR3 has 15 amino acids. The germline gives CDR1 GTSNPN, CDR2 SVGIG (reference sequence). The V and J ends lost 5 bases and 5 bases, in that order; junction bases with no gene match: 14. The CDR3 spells CAWGVGAGTEETQYF. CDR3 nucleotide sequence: TGTGCCTGGGGGGTGGGAGCGGGAACGGAGGAGACCCAGTACTTC.

CDR3 sequence (DNA): TGTGCCAGCAGCAAAAATACTCTTCCCGCTGCCCCCCCCTACAATGAGCAGTTCTTC. This translates into CASSKNTLPAAPPYNEQFF. The gene calls are TRBV21-1 and TRBJ2-1; TRBD2, the D gene given by the table, was not confirmed from the DNA. TRBV21-1 is given as a pseudogene. This CDR3 comprises 19 residues.

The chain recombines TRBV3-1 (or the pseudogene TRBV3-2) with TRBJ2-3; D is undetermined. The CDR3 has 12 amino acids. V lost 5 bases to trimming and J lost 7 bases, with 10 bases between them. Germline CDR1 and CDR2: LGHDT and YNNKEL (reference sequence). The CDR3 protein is CASSATGNTQYF. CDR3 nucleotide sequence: TGTGCCAGCAGCGCCACCGGTAATACGCAGTATTTT.

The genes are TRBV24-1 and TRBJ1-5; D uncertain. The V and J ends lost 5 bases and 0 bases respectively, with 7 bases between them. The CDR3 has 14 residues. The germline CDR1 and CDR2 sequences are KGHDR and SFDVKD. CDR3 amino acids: CATSGANSNQPQHF. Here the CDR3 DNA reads TGTGCCACCAGTGGGGCAAATAGCAATCAGCCCCAGCATTTT.

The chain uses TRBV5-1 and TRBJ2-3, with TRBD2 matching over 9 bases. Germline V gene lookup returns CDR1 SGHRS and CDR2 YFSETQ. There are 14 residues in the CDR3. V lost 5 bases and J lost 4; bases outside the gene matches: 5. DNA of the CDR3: TGCGCCAGCAGGCGGCTAGCGGGGTCAGATACGCAGTATTTT. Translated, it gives CASRRLAGSDTQYF.

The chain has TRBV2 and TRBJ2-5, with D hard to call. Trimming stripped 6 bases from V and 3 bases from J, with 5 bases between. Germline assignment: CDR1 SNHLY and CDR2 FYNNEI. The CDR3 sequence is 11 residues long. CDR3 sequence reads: CASSQKETQYF. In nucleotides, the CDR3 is TGTGCCAGCAGCCAAAAAGAGACCCAGTACTTC.

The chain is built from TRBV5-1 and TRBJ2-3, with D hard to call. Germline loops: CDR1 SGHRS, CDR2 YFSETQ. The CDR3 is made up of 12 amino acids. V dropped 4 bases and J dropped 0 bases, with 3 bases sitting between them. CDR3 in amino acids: CASSQSTDTQYF. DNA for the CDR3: TGCGCCAGCAGCCAGAGCACAGATACGCAGTATTTT.